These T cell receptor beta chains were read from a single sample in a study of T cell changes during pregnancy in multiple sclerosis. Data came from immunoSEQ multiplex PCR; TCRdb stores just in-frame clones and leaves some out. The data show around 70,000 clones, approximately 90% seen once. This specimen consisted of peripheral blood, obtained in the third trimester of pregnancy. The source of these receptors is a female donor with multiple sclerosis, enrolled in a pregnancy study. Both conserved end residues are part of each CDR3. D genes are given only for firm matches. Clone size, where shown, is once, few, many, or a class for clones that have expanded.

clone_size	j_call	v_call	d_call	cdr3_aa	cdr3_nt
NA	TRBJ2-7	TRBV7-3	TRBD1	CASSLRQGVEQYF	TGTGCCAGCAGCTTACGACAGGGGGTCGAGCAGTACTTC
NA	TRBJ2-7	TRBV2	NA	CASSQQTTSLSYEQYF	TGTGCCAGCAGTCAACAGACCACTTCTCTCTCCTACGAGCAGTACTTC
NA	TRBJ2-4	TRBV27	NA	CASSFGQAGIQYF	TGTGCCAGCAGTTTTGGTCAGGCCGGCATTCAGTACTTC
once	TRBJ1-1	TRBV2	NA	CASTFGQAVNTEAFF	TGTGCCAGCACATTTGGGCAGGCAGTGAACACTGAAGCTTTCTTT
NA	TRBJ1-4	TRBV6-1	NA	CASSEYRGERNEKLFF	TGTGCCAGCAGTGAATACCGGGGAGAACGGAATGAAAAACTGTTTTTT
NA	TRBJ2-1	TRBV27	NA	CASSFFGGSSYNEQFF	TGTGCCAGCAGTTTTTTCGGCGGTTCTTCCTACAATGAGCAGTTCTTC
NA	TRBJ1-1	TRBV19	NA	CATRGGMNTEAFF	TGTGCCACCCGAGGAGGCATGAACACTGAAGCTTTCTTT
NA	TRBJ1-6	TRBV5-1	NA	CASSLAAGKGDSPLHF	TGCGCCAGCAGCTTGGCCGCCGGGAAGGGGGATTCACCCCTCCACTTT
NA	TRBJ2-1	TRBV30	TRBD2	CAWRLDGTSEVGEQFF	TGTGCCTGGAGGCTAGATGGGACTAGCGAAGTGGGTGAGCAGTTCTTC
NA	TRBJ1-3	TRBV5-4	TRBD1	CASSPGGLENTIYF	TGTGCCAGCAGCCCAGGGGGGTTGGAAAACACCATATATTTT
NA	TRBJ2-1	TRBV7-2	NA	CASSLAVARGYNEQFF	TGTGCCAGCAGCTTAGCGGTAGCAAGAGGGTACAATGAGCAGTTCTTC
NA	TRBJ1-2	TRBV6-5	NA	CASSYRGINYGYTF	TGTGCCAGCAGTTACAGGGGGATTAACTATGGCTACACCTTC
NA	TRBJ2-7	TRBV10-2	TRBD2	CASKGTLAGGWYEQYF	TGCGCCAGCAAAGGGACACTAGCGGGGGGCTGGTACGAGCAGTACTTC
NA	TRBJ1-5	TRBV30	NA	CAWSEGGNQPQHF	TGTGCCTGGAGTGAGGGGGGGAATCAGCCCCAGCATTTT
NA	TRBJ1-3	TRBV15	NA	CATSREMGFGVDTIYF	TGTGCCACCAGCAGAGAAATGGGTTTTGGAGTGGACACCATATATTTT
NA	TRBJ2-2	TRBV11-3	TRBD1	CASSVNSGTGSTGELFF	TGTGCCAGCAGCGTAAATTCCGGGACAGGGTCGACCGGGGAGCTGTTTTTT
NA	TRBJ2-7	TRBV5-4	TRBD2	CASSFEGGGIHEQYF	TGTGCCAGCAGCTTCGAGGGCGGGGGGATTCACGAGCAGTACTTC
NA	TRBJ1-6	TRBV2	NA	CASSVTRGSYNSPLHF	TGTGCCAGCAGTGTTACCCGGGGATCCTATAATTCACCCCTCCACTTT
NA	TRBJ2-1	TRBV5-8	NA	CASSLTGVQSLEQFF	TGTGCCAGCAGCTTGACGGGGGTACAGAGTCTAGAGCAGTTCTTC
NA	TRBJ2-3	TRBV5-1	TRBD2	CASSHGTSGGVSTDTQYF	TGCGCCAGCAGCCATGGGACTAGCGGGGGGGTTAGCACAGATACGCAGTATTTT
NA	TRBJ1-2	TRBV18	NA	CASSPGLKGIYGYTF	TGTGCCAGCTCACCAGGGCTTAAGGGGATCTATGGCTACACCTTC
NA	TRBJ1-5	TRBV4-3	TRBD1	CASSQKLGQGNQPQHF	TGCGCCAGCAGCCAAAAACTGGGACAGGGAAATCAGCCCCAGCATTTT
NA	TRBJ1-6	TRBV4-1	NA	CASSQDTNSPLHF	TGCGCCAGCAGCCAAGACACAAATTCACCCCTCCACTTT
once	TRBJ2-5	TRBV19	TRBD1	CASSIGQGASGETQYF	TGTGCCAGTAGTATAGGCCAGGGGGCATCGGGGGAGACCCAGTACTTC
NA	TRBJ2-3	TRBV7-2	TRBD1	CASSLDRGADTQYF	TGTGCCAGCAGCTTAGACAGGGGCGCAGATACGCAGTATTTT
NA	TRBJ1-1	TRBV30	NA	CAWSQELYTEAFF	TGTGCCTGGAGTCAGGAATTATACACTGAAGCTTTCTTT
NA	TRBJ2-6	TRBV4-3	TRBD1	CASAPGTGISGANVLTF	TGCGCCAGCGCTCCCGGGACAGGGATTTCTGGGGCCAACGTCCTGACTTTC
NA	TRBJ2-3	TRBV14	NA	CASSQEFERDTQYF	TGTGCCAGCAGCCAAGAATTCGAGAGAGATACGCAGTATTTT
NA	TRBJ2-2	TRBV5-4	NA	CASSLGGQSRTGELFF	TGTGCCAGCAGCTTGGGAGGACAATCGAGGACCGGGGAGCTGTTTTTT
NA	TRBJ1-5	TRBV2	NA	CASSEVGVNQPQHF	TGTGCCAGCAGTGAAGTCGGGGTTAACCAGCCCCAGCATTTT
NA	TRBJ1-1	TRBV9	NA	CASSVDPVYGEAFF	TGTGCCAGCAGCGTAGACCCGGTGTACGGTGAAGCTTTCTTT
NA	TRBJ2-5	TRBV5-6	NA	CASSLGPPQGYETQYF	TGTGCCAGCAGCTTGGGCCCCCCTCAGGGGTACGAGACCCAGTACTTC
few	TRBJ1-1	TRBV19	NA	CASSQRRTEAFF	TGTGCCAGTAGTCAAAGGAGGACTGAAGCTTTCTTT
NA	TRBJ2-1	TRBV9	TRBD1	CASSATYRGPDVEQFF	TGTGCCAGCAGCGCCACCTACAGGGGGCCCGATGTTGAGCAGTTCTTC
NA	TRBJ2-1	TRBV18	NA	CASSPESYNEQFF	TGTGCCAGCTCCCCCGAGTCCTACAATGAGCAGTTCTTC
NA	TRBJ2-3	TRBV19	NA	CASSTGGGPAGTQYF	TGTGCCAGTAGTACCGGTGGGGGCCCCGCGGGTACGCAGTATTTT
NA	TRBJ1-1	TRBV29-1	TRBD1	CSTVKGQGLSAFF	TGCAGCACCGTTAAAGGACAGGGCCTTAGTGCTTTCTTT
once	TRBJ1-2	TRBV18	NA	CASSPLGSVANYGYTF	TGTGCCAGCTCACCACTTGGTAGTGTAGCAAACTATGGCTACACCTTC
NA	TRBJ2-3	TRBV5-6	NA	CASSLGLIGRADTQYF	TGTGCCAGCAGCTTGGGACTCATTGGCAGAGCAGATACGCAGTATTTT
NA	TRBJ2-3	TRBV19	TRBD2	CASSDPTSGGTTDTQYF	TGTGCCAGTAGTGACCCGACTAGCGGGGGAACCACAGATACGCAGTATTTT
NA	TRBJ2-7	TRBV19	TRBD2	CASSPFSLAGPAYEQYF	TGTGCCAGTAGTCCTTTCTCTCTAGCGGGGCCGGCCTACGAGCAGTACTTC
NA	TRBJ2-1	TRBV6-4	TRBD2	CASSHTSGGHNEQFF	TGTGCCAGCAGCCACACTAGCGGGGGGCACAATGAGCAGTTCTTC
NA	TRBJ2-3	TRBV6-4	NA	CASSDSPGGTDTQYF	TGTGCCAGCAGTGACTCGCCAGGCGGCACAGATACGCAGTATTTT
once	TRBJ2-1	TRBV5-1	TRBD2	CASSLVAGVSYNEQFF	TGCGCCAGCAGCTTGGTAGCGGGGGTCTCCTACAATGAGCAGTTCTTC
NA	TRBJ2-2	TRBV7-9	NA	CASSPWAVTGELFF	TGTGCCAGCAGCCCTTGGGCCGTGACCGGGGAGCTGTTTTTT
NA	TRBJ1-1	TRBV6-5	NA	CASSLLTAGTEAFF	TGTGCCAGCAGTCTCCTAACGGCGGGCACTGAAGCTTTCTTT
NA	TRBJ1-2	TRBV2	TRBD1	CASSYRGGYGYTF	TGTGCCAGCAGTTACAGGGGAGGCTATGGCTACACCTTC
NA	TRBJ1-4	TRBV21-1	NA	CASSIPRELGEKLFF	TGTGCCAGCAGCATTCCAAGGGAACTAGGGGAAAAACTGTTTTTT
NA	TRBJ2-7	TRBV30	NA	CAWSGTGLTYEQYF	TGTGCCTGGAGCGGCACGGGGTTAACCTACGAGCAGTACTTC
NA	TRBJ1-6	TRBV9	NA	CASSVTPDTNSPLHF	TGTGCCAGCAGCGTAACCCCGGACACCAATTCACCCCTCCACTTT
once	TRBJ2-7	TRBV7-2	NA	CASSPPVWDLTYEQYF	TGTGCCAGCAGCCCCCCCGTTTGGGACTTAACCTACGAGCAGTACTTC
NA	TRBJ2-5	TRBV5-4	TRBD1	CASSINSGTGGETQYF	TGTGCCAGCAGCATAAATTCCGGGACAGGGGGGGAGACCCAGTACTTC
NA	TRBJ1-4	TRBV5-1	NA	CASSRTASEKLFF	TGCGCCAGCAGCCGGACAGCCAGTGAAAAACTGTTTTTT
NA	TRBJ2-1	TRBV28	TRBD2	CASSLPLAGGRNNEQFF	TGTGCCAGCAGCTTACCTTTAGCGGGGGGTAGGAACAATGAGCAGTTCTTC
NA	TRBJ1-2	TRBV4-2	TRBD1	CASSQVAGGGYTF	TGTGCCAGCAGCCAAGTAGCAGGGGGCGGCTACACCTTC
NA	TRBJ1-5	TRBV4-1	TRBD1	CASSRSGQGDNQPQHF	TGCGCCAGCAGCCGCTCGGGACAGGGCGACAATCAGCCCCAGCATTTT
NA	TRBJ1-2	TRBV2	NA	CASRAGPRYYGYTF	TGTGCCAGCAGGGCAGGGCCTAGATACTATGGCTACACCTTC
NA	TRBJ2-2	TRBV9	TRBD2	CASSGRRTSGVITGELFF	TGTGCCAGCAGCGGACGCAGGACTAGCGGGGTTATCACCGGGGAGCTGTTTTTT
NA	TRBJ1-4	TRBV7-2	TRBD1	CASSLDRGLNEKLFF	TGTGCCAGCAGCTTAGACAGGGGGCTTAATGAAAAACTGTTTTTT
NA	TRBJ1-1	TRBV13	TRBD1	CASSNNGQGNTEAFF	TGTGCCAGCAGCAACAACGGACAGGGCAACACTGAAGCTTTCTTT